The clone carrying this T cell receptor beta chain was seen more than once but under ten times. This sample was taken from a study of T cells in Graves' hyperthyroidism and ophthalmopathy. It was RNA transcripts that yielded the amplified TCR beta CDR3 regions. Researchers ran a first-round RT-PCR on the TCR CDR3 using the HTBI primer set. TCRdb re-called the multiplex PCR reads through MiXCR, storing one row per CDR3 protein. This table holds hundreds of thousands of distinct CDR3 sequences, roughly 20% found once. This CDR3 spans 13 amino acids. With 3 bases removed from V and 7 bases from J, the gap between germline ends came to 11 bases. The germline V gene has CDR1 SGHRS and CDR2 YFSETQ.

This chain uses TRBV5-1 with TRBJ1-5, with unresolved D. The receptor's source is a woman in her 50s with Graves' hyperthyroidism that later progressed to Graves' ophthalmopathy. Sequenced input: blood. CDR3 protein: CASSSLPSQPQHF. CDR3 bases: TGCGCCAGCAGCTCGCTACCTTCCCAGCCCCAGCATTTT.